This passage covers 18 T cell receptor delta chains from one sample sequenced in a study of Vδ1+ human thymocytes. Study observations and caveats: Highly polyclonal TRG and TRD repertoires with Gaussian CDR3 length distributions appeared in thymus.

The template was reverse-transcribed extracted RNA. Multiplex PCR used pooled V-gene forward primers and a constant-region reverse primer to amplify CDR3s. TCRdb redid the clone calls on the multiplex PCR reads with CATT. The profile shows some 54,000 delta-chain clones, more than 15% of them singletons. Antigens of these TCRs are unknown. The material sequenced was Vdelta1+ gamma-delta thymocytes from the thymus. Sample subset: FACS-sorted CD3+ TCRalphabeta- TCRVdelta1+ TCRVdelta2- thymocytes. These receptors were collected from a boy younger than two who had congenital heart surgery.

This clone was counted between two and nine times. The chain couples TRDV3 to TRDJ1; 9 bases map to TRDD3. CDR1 is TVYSNPD and CDR2 is GDNSRS in the germline V gene (reference sequence). The CDR3 sequence is 19 residues long. J lost 0 bases, V lost 2 bases, and 19 bases had no gene match. The CDR3 loop is CAFCDQNSYWGTYTDKLIF. As DNA, the CDR3 is TGTGCCTTTTGTGATCAGAATTCCTACTGGGGGACGTACACCGATAAACTCATCTTT.

This clone occurred a few times. The chain links TRDV1 to TRDJ1; 9 nucleotides align to TRDD3. Germline CDR1 and CDR2: TSWWSYY and QGS. Unmatched junction bases numbered 8, after V lost 3 bases and J lost 0 bases. This CDR3 is built from 17 residues. For the CDR3, the DNA is TGTGCTCTTGGGGAGCCCCGAGCTGGGGGATACACCGATAAACTCATCTTT. Encoded protein: CALGEPRAGGYTDKLIF.

This clone was recorded a few times. The chain couples TRDV1 to TRDJ1; 7 nucleotides align to TRDD3. Germline V gene data show CDR1 as TSWWSYY and CDR2 as QGS. The J segment lost 4 bases and the V segment lost 4 bases, leaving 3 bases of the junction unmatched. The CDR3 totals 13 residues. CDR3 DNA sequence: TGTGCTCTTGGGGCTACTGGGGACGATAAACTCATCTTT. Encoded protein: CALGATGDDKLIF.

This clone has just a few counts. This chain connects TRDV1 to TRDJ1; tentatively, D is TRDD3 (5 bases). V was cut by 4 bases and J by 0 bases, with 12 bases left in between. CDR1 and CDR2 from the germline V gene are TSWWSYY and QGS. The CDR3 is 15 residues long. The CDR3 is CALGARWVYTDKLIF. CDR3 nucleotides: TGTGCTCTTGGGGCACGCTGGGTTTACACCGATAAACTCATCTTT.

The J gene is TRDJ1, the V gene TRDV1; the D is unclear. The CDR3 spans 17 residues. V shed 2 bases and J shed 7 bases, with 23 bases lying between them. Germline V gene lookup returns CDR1 TSWWSYY and CDR2 QGS. The CDR3 nucleotides read TGTGCTCTTGGGGAATTCCCCGGGGCCGTGGAGGACGGTAAACTCATCTTT. Residues: CALGEFPGAVEDGKLIF.

This rearrangement joins TRDV1 to TRDJ1; D might be TRDD2 (9 bases). The CDR3 runs to 21 residues. V lost 5 bases and J 11 bases, leaving 42 bases between the germline ends. Looked up from germline, CDR1 is TSWWSYY and CDR2 is QGS. CDR3 in DNA: TGTGCTCTTGGGTCTCGGCCTTCCTACGATCCACCCGCCTACTGGGGGGGCCTCCTCATCTTT. Residues: CALGSRPSYDPPAYWGGLLIF.

This clone appeared a few times. This chain uses TRDV1 with TRDJ1; TRDD2 is a possible D gene (6 bases). CDR1 and CDR2 from the germline V gene are TSWWSYY and QGS. The CDR3 loop spans 16 amino acids. Trimming removed 4 bases at V and 0 bases at J, with 15 bases between. The CDR3 coding sequence is TGTGCTCTTGGGGTCCTACGATGGGGACACACCGATAAACTCATCTTT. Protein sequence: CALGVLRWGHTDKLIF.

The V gene is TRDV1, the J gene TRDJ1, with 9 positions matching TRDD2. Germline values: CDR1 TSWWSYY, CDR2 QGS. The CDR3 spans 19 residues. The V and J ends lost 2 bases and 4 bases, in that order; junction bases with no gene match: 17. Written as DNA, the CDR3 is TGTGCTCTTGGGGAAGCCCTTCCTACAAAGGGTGGAGCCATCGATAAACTCATCTTT. Residues: CALGEALPTKGGAIDKLIF.

This clone was observed a few times. The V gene is TRDV1, the J gene TRDJ1, with D tentatively TRDD2 (6 bases). The CDR3 covers 19 residues. In germline, CDR1 is TSWWSYY, CDR2 QGS. V lost 3 bases, J lost 0 bases, and 23 bases lay in between. In DNA form, the CDR3 reads TGTGCTCTTGGGGACCCCTTCCCGGGTATGACCCCGTACACCGATAAACTCATCTTT. Its protein product is CALGDPFPGMTPYTDKLIF.

This chain joins TRDV1 and TRDJ1; D uncertain. Germline values: CDR1 TSWWSYY, CDR2 QGS. The V and J ends lost 1 base and 0 bases respectively, with 9 bases between them. CDR3 length: 15 amino acids. The CDR3 nucleotides read TGTGCTCTTGGGGAACCCTTACAGTACACCGATAAACTCATCTTT. It yields the protein CALGEPLQYTDKLIF.

The rearrangement uses TRDV1 and TRDJ1; a possible D gene is TRDD3 (5 bases). The CDR3 loop spans 15 amino acids. Germline assignment: CDR1 TSWWSYY and CDR2 QGS. DNA for the CDR3: TGTGCCCTTTGCTCCCGGCTGGGTTACACCGATAAACTCATCTTT. Amino acid sequence: CALCSRLGYTDKLIF.

The sample holds one count of this clone. At one of its ends the junction is not consistent with the germline gene, which may arise from a read error. The V and J genes are TRAV29/DV5 and TRDJ1; tentatively, D is TRDD3 (6 bases). The CDR3 sequence is 14 residues long. From germline, CDR1 is NSMFDY and CDR2 ISSIKDK. The CDR3 sequence is CAASAGGTPLKLIF. CDR3 nucleotides: TGTGCCGCAAGCGCCGGGGGGACTCCACTTAAACTCATCTTT.

The chain joins TRDV1 to TRDJ1; D gene ambiguous. This CDR3 region has 20 residues. Germline assignment: CDR1 TSWWSYY and CDR2 QGS. V lost 1 base, J lost 0 bases, and 24 bases lay in between. Written as DNA, the CDR3 is TGTGCTCTTGGGGAACCGCCCCGCTGTAGGGAGTACGACAACACCGATAAACTCATCTTT. The encoded protein is CALGEPPRCREYDNTDKLIF.

The sample holds a few counts of this clone. Other DNA sequences of this sample code for an identical CDR3. The chain joins TRDV1 to TRDJ1; 8 bases are shared with TRDD3. Germline V gene sequence: CDR1 TSWWSYY, CDR2 QGS. There are 18 residues in the CDR3. The junction had 16 bases not matched to a gene; V was cut back by 1 base and J by 6 bases. The CDR3 loop is CALGERTSGGPLKYKLIF. CDR3 nucleotides: TGTGCTCTTGGGGAACGGACATCTGGGGGACCTTTGAAATATAAACTCATCTTT.

The rearrangement links TRDV1 to TRDJ1, with D perhaps TRDD2 or TRDD3 (7 bases each). V lost 3 bases and J lost 4, with 30 bases in between. Germline assignment: CDR1 TSWWSYY and CDR2 QGS. There are 20 residues in the CDR3. The CDR3 region has the DNA TGTGCTCTTGGGGACCCGGCGAGGTTCCTACCACGTACTGGGGTCGATAAACTCATCTTT. This translates into CALGDPARFLPRTGVDKLIF.

V gene TRDV1 combines with J gene TRDJ1; TRDD3 aligns across 12 bases. Germline CDR1 is TSWWSYY and CDR2 is QGS. This CDR3 has 23 amino acids. The junction had 24 bases not matched to a gene; V was cut back by 1 base and J by 3 bases. The CDR3 here is CALGEPHPFLDCTGGYQSDKLIF. CDR3 DNA sequence: TGTGCTCTTGGGGAACCCCATCCCTTCCTAGATTGTACTGGGGGATACCAGTCCGATAAACTCATCTTT.

The sample holds a few counts of this clone. Other DNA sequences in this sample translate to the same CDR3. The rearrangement uses TRDV1 and TRDJ1, with 8 bases that match TRDD3. Germline CDR1 TSWWSYY, CDR2 QGS. The CDR3 has 21 amino acids. Trimming removed 2 bases from V and 3 bases from J; junction bases left unmatched: 23. The DNA for the CDR3 is TGTGCTCTTGGGGAAGAGTGGGGAATTCGGAAGGGATACGCGGGCTCCGATAAACTCATCTTT. This translates into CALGEEWGIRKGYAGSDKLIF.

This clone was seen a handful of times. The chain recombines TRDV1 with TRDJ1; 7 bases line up with TRDD3. The germline CDR1 and CDR2 sequences are TSWWSYY and QGS. The CDR3 length is 19 residues. V was clipped by 0 bases and J by 0 bases; unmatched bases: 13. CDR3 bases: TGTGCTCTTGGGGAACTAGAGGGGGATGGTCCCATCTACACCGATAAACTCATCTTT. Its translation is CALGELEGDGPIYTDKLIF.